Following are 26 T cell receptor beta chains from one sample sequenced in a study of T cells after yellow fever vaccination. TCRdb reprocessed the 5' RACE reads via MiXCR and lists one record per CDR3 protein. Of 500,000 to 650,000 distinct CDR3 sequences in the sample, approximately 13% were seen once. The source was PBMCs, collected on the day of the yellow fever booster vaccination. The receptors were sampled from a man between 25 and 39 years old who received the YFV17D yellow fever vaccine.

Many counts were recorded for this clonotype. The chain uses TRBV5-1 and TRBJ2-1, with D maybe TRBD2 (7 bases). V gave up 3 bases and J gave up 3 bases, with 16 bases separating them. Germline CDR1 and CDR2: SGHRS and YFSETQ. The CDR3 sequence is 16 residues long. CDR3 region: CASSSGGGTVYNEQFF. In nucleotides, the CDR3 is TGCGCCAGCAGCTCGGGGGGCGGGACCGTCTACAATGAGCAGTTCTTC.

This clonotype came up a few times. J is TRBJ2-3 and V is TRBV29-1; D may match TRBD1 or TRBD2 (5 bases each). V lost 3 bases and J 3 bases, leaving 13 bases between the germline ends. The CDR3 contains 14 residues. Per the germline V gene, CDR1 is SQVTM and CDR2 is ANQGSEA. CDR3 residues: CSVDKGTKTDTQYF. Here the CDR3 DNA reads TGCAGCGTTGATAAGGGGACGAAGACAGATACGCAGTATTTT.

This chain uses TRBV12-3 or TRBV12-4 with TRBJ2-3, with D perhaps matching TRBD1 (7 bases). V was pared by 3 bases and J by 3 bases, with 13 bases between. The CDR3 covers 15 residues. In nucleotides, the CDR3 is TGTGCCAGCAGTTTTGCCAGGGGGAGGACAGATACGCAGTATTTT. Its translation is CASSFARGRTDTQYF.

This clonotype appeared many times. CDR3: CASRGSNTEAFF. CDR3 in DNA: TGCGCCTCCCGGGGATCCAACACTGAAGCTTTCTTT. The rearrangement joins TRBV10-1 to TRBJ1-1; no definite D call. Germline assignment: CDR1 WNHNN and CDR2 SYGVQD (reference sequence). V was clipped by 11 bases and J by 2 bases, with 12 bases between them. The CDR3 extends over 12 amino acids.

This clonotype has more than one count but fewer than ten. The chain recombines TRBV16 with TRBJ2-1; D call uncertain. Germline values: CDR1 KGHSY, CDR2 FQNENV. The V and J ends lost 2 bases and 8 bases respectively, with 13 bases between them. This CDR3 spans 14 amino acids. The CDR3 here is CASSQMRVKDEQFF. CDR3 DNA: TGTGCCAGCAGCCAAATGAGAGTTAAGGATGAGCAGTTCTTC.

This clonotype was seen a handful of times. The chain carries TRBV23-1 and TRBJ2-7; TRBD1 matches 8 bases. TRBV23-1 is identified as an open reading frame with a role that is uncertain. Unmatched junction bases numbered 5, after V lost 10 bases and J lost 3 bases. The CDR3 spans 12 residues. The CDR3 DNA reads TGCGCCAACAAAGACAGGGGCTACGAGCAGTACTTC. Translated, it gives CANKDRGYEQYF.

The chain carries TRBV7-3 and TRBJ2-1; maybe TRBD2 (6 bases). V was trimmed by 4 bases and J by 10 bases, leaving 20 bases between them. CDR3 length: 15 residues. Germline values: CDR1 SGHTA, CDR2 FQGTGA. The CDR3 spells CASSSEGNSGREQFF. In DNA, the CDR3 is TGTGCCAGCAGCTCCGAAGGGAATAGCGGAAGAGAGCAGTTCTTC.

This clonotype has only a few counts. The chain combines TRBV24-1 with TRBJ2-2; the D gene is possibly TRBD2 (6 bases). Germline V gene sequence: CDR1 KGHDR, CDR2 SFDVKD. V was trimmed by 8 bases and J by 1 base, leaving 7 bases between them. CDR3 length equals 13 residues. CDR3 sequence (DNA): TGTGCCACCATGGAGGGGAACACCGGGGAGCTGTTTTTT. Its protein product is CATMEGNTGELFF.

The genes are TRBV20-1 and TRBJ2-3; 13 nucleotides match TRBD2. J was trimmed by 0 bases and V by 5 bases; bases with no gene match: 8. Germline V gene lookup returns CDR1 DFQATT and CDR2 SNEGSKA (reference sequence). CDR3 length: 17 amino acids. The CDR3 nucleotides read TGCAGTGCTCCTCCGACTAGCGGGAGGCCAAGCACAGATACGCAGTATTTT. It translates to CSAPPTSGRPSTDTQYF.

This clonotype showed up just a few times. V is TRBV21-1 and J is TRBJ2-1; the D call of TRBD2 is as the table states it, not checked on the DNA. TRBV21-1 is labeled a pseudogene. The CDR3 consists of 12 residues. The CDR3 nucleotides read TGTCCTGCGGGAGGTGGATACAATGAGCAGTTCTTC. Protein: CPAGGGYNEQFF.

V usage is TRBV19 and J usage is TRBJ1-5; D not certain. The CDR3 has 15 residues. Trimming removed 4 bases at V and 5 bases at J, with 15 bases between. Germline CDR1 and CDR2: LNHDA and SQIVND (reference sequence). The CDR3 protein is CASSSGPLGHQPQHF. CDR3 nucleotide sequence: TGTGCCAGTAGTAGCGGGCCCTTAGGACATCAGCCCCAGCATTTT.

This clonotype was counted between two and nine times. V gene TRBV20-1 combines with J gene TRBJ2-2, with TRBD2 matching 12 bases. V dropped 2 bases and J dropped 6; count of bases not matched to a gene: 4. The CDR3 is 15 residues long. Germline-derived CDR1 and CDR2 are DFQATT and SNEGSKA (reference sequence). In DNA, the CDR3 is TGCAGTGCTAGAATGACTAGCGGGAGCCCCGGGGAGCTGTTTTTT. Protein sequence: CSARMTSGSPGELFF.

This clonotype was seen many times. CDR3 nucleotide sequence: TGTGCCAGCCACCGGGGGGTCGGGGAGCTGTTTTTT. As protein: CASHRGVGELFF. The chain couples TRBV12-3 or TRBV12-4 to TRBJ2-2; 7 positions agree with TRBD2. This CDR3 is built from 12 residues. J gave up 7 bases and V 8 bases, and 4 bases lay outside the gene matches.

This clonotype was detected ten times or more. The V gene is TRBV6-1, the J gene TRBJ2-2, with TRBD1 matching over 7 bases. The germline gives CDR1 MNHNS, CDR2 SASEGT. The length of the CDR3 is 18 residues. Losses at the gene ends were 6 bases for V and 0 bases for J; bases not matched to a gene: 13. The DNA of the CDR3 is TGTGCCAGCAGCCCCGGATTCGGACAGGCACCGAACACCGGGGAGCTGTTTTTT. Residues: CASSPGFGQAPNTGELFF.

This clonotype was observed many times. The genes are TRBV20-1 and TRBJ1-3; unclear D gene. The germline V and J ends were trimmed by 5 bases and 0 bases, with 11 bases remaining between them. The CDR3 is 14 residues long. CDR1 and CDR2 (germline): DFQATT, SNEGSKA (reference sequence). The CDR3 nucleotides are TGCAGTGCTGGACCCAGCTTCTCTGGAAACACCATATATTTT. It codes for CSAGPSFSGNTIYF.

V gene TRBV27 combines with J gene TRBJ1-1; D gene unclear. Per the germline V gene, CDR1 is MNHEY and CDR2 is SMNVEV (reference sequence). The CDR3 has 17 residues. Between the trimmed V and J ends, which lost 5 bases and 1 base, there was a span of 20 bases. The CDR3 coding sequence is TGTGCCAGCAGTACGATACTGAGGACCGGGAAGAACACTGAAGCTTTCTTT. Protein product: CASSTILRTGKNTEAFF.

This clonotype appeared a few times. The V and J genes are TRBV20-1 and TRBJ2-1, with 10 nucleotides matching TRBD2. Germline loops: CDR1 DFQATT, CDR2 SNEGSKA (reference sequence). This CDR3 is 15 amino acids long. V shed 0 bases, J shed 7 bases, and the junction held 6 bases outside the gene matches. The CDR3: CSARDRTSGKNEQFF. CDR3 in DNA: TGCAGTGCTAGAGATAGGACTAGCGGTAAAAATGAGCAGTTCTTC.

The rearrangement links TRBV21-1 to TRBJ2-4. TRBV21-1 is deemed a pseudogene. CDR3 length equals 16 residues. In DNA form, the CDR3 reads TGTGCCAGCAGCAAAGTACGAAAAGTAGCCAAAAACATTCAGTACTTC. It encodes CASSKVRKVAKNIQYF.

This clonotype was observed a few times. The chain links TRBV20-1 to TRBJ1-1; D is undetermined. Germline CDR1 reads DFQATT; CDR2 reads SNEGSKA (reference sequence). Trimming took 5 bases from V and 10 from J, leaving 11 bases between them. The CDR3 has 10 residues. CDR3 sequence reads: CSALRESAFF. CDR3 nucleotides: TGCAGTGCTTTAAGGGAATCAGCTTTCTTT.

This chain's CDR3 is CASSLALSGRAFEQYF. The CDR3 DNA is TGTGCCAGCAGCTTAGCGCTTAGCGGGAGGGCCTTCGAGCAGTACTTC. The genes are TRBV7-2 and TRBJ2-7; 11 bases align to TRBD2. The CDR3 is made up of 16 amino acids. V trimming: 0 bases; J trimming: 6 bases; junction bases outside the gene matches: 7. Per the germline V gene, CDR1 is SGHTA and CDR2 is FQGNSA.

This clonotype was seen a handful of times. The gene calls are TRBV6-1 and TRBJ2-1, with 13 bases lining up with TRBD2. Germline CDR1 is MNHNS and CDR2 is SASEGT. V was clipped by 5 bases and J by 8 bases; unmatched bases: 9. The CDR3 is 16 residues long. The CDR3 spells CASSRGLAGAIDEQFF. For the CDR3, the DNA is TGTGCCAGCAGTCGAGGACTAGCGGGAGCAATTGATGAGCAGTTCTTC.

This clonotype was seen a few times. The chain employs TRBV5-1 and TRBJ2-5, with D maybe TRBD2 (6 bases). CDR3 length: 16 amino acids. CDR1 is SGHRS and CDR2 is YFSETQ in the germline V gene. Trimming left V 4 bases short and J 5 bases short, with 21 bases between. The CDR3 spells CASSLAGRQGDETQYF. The CDR3, as DNA: TGCGCCAGCAGCCTGGCTGGGAGGCAGGGTGATGAGACCCAGTACTTC. Full variable domain (missing parts from reference TRBV5-1 and TRBJ2-5): KAGVTQTPRYLIKTRGQQVTLSCSPISGHRSVSWYQQTPGQGLQFLFEYFSETQRNKGNFPGRFSGRQFSNSRSEMNVSTLELGDSALYLCASSLAGRQGDETQYFGPGTRLLVL.

The J gene is TRBJ2-1, the V gene TRBV25-1, with D uncertain. Germline CDR1 MGHDK, CDR2 SYGVNS. With 4 bases removed from V and 1 base from J, the gap between germline ends came to 11 bases. The CDR3 is 15 amino acids. CDR3 coding DNA: TGTGCCAGCAGTGGCATTACTACTTCCTACAATGAGCAGTTCTTC. This codes for CASSGITTSYNEQFF.

V and J are TRBV12-3 or TRBV12-4 and TRBJ2-1, with 9 positions matching TRBD2. The V gene end was trimmed by 5 bases and the J gene end by 3 bases; junction bases not matched to a gene: 14. This CDR3 spans 18 amino acids. The CDR3 DNA sequence: TGTGCCAGCAGTGGGGGGCGGGAGGGCCGTACCATCTACAATGAGCAGTTCTTC. Its translation: CASSGGREGRTIYNEQFF.

The V and J genes are TRBV27 and TRBJ2-1, with D possibly TRBD1 on 5 matching bases. This CDR3 is 15 amino acids long. Trimming removed 5 bases at V and 6 bases at J, with 17 bases between. CDR1 is MNHEY, CDR2 SMNVEV, per germline (reference sequence). DNA for the CDR3: TGTGCCAGCAGTCAAGGGGCGAGGTGGCGCAATGAGCAGTTCTTC. Translated: CASSQGARWRNEQFF.

This clonotype was detected ten times or more. The V call is TRBV4-3, the J call TRBJ2-2, with D uncertain. Germline V gene lookup returns CDR1 LGHNA and CDR2 YSLEER. The CDR3 contains 14 residues. V lost 6 bases to trimming and J lost 3 bases, with 11 bases between them. CDR3 in DNA: TGCGCCAGCAGAGACGTAATGGACACCGGGGAGCTGTTTTTT. Translated, it gives CASRDVMDTGELFF.